This entry is about one T cell receptor beta chain. The entry originates in a study of blood T cell repertoires in COVID-19. In the study overall: PBMCs, B-cell-depleted T cells, or T cells were the source of the cDNA or gDNA that made up the material.

Per the original data handling: Amplified reference gene primers provided the basis for estimating nucleated cell counts. Repertoires were generated with immunoSEQ multiplex PCR, while TCRdb's copy carries only in-frame clones and drops some. D and trimming were read from the DNA, whereas the V and J calls and clone size are those reported in that table. The repertoire holds about 270,000 clones, with around 82% as singletons. Material for sequencing was peripheral blood. This TCR came from a woman aged 18-30 years with acute or convalescent COVID-19.

The DNA of the CDR3 is TGTGCCAGCAGCCCCGAAGGGAGCCGGGCTTTCTTT. Its protein product is CASSPEGSRAFF. The chain recombines TRBV5-4 with TRBJ1-1; D unresolved. Looked up from germline, CDR1 is SGHNT and CDR2 is YYREEE (reference sequence). The V end was cut by 4 bases, the J end by 11 bases, with 15 bases between. The CDR3 contains 12 residues.